This entry is about one T cell receptor (beta chain). Its target is not known. The germline V gene has CDR1 LGHDT and CDR2 YNNKEL (reference sequence). This CDR3 is 17 amino acids long. V was cut by 2 bases and J by 0 bases, with 11 bases left in between. The data stem from a study of T cell responses to AZD1222 COVID-19 vaccine. Notes on the study in general: The repertoires were collected only after the peak T cell response. The donor group comprised mostly white British people and more females; the analysis possibly underestimated clonal diversity. A reported finding is that nearly half of spike-specific TCRs target unmutated variant regions. Among those given AZD1222, only five or six were seropositive at baseline.

Libraries were prepared by immunoSEQ multiplex PCR; TCRdb keeps only in-frame clonotypes and omits some of them. The sample yields about 110,000 clones, about 82% seen once. The sequence came from an adult in good health. The V gene is TRBV3-1 (or the pseudogene TRBV3-2), the J gene TRBJ1-6; no definite D call. The specimen was peripheral blood, collected on day 0 of AZD1222 vaccination. CDR3 loop: CASSQSETSSYNSPLHF. The CDR3, as DNA: TGTGCCAGCAGCCAATCTGAGACAAGCTCCTATAATTCACCCCTCCACTTT.